This T cell receptor (beta chain) originates from a study of blood T cell repertoires in COVID-19. The wider study: PBMCs, B-cell-depleted T cells, or T cells were the source of the cDNA or gDNA that made up the material.

V lost 0 bases and J 1 base, leaving 18 bases between the germline ends. In germline, CDR1 is PRHDT, CDR2 FYEKMQ (reference sequence). This CDR3 comprises 18 residues. Assay: immunoSEQ multiplex PCR; the TCRdb copy retains only in-frame clones and omits some. The data contain roughly 140,000 clones, approximately 83% of them singletons. The specimen sequenced was peripheral blood. The TCR was taken from a woman aged 55-69 years with COVID-19, enrolled during active disease. The rearrangement uses TRBV13 and TRBJ1-1, with D perhaps matching TRBD1 (6 bases). The DNA of the CDR3 is TGTGCCAGCAGCTTAGGACAATTGGGGGCGCTGCGGAACACTGAAGCTTTCTTT. Its translation is CASSLGQLGALRNTEAFF.